The present entry profiles one TCR beta chain with its context. Trimming took 5 bases from V and 4 from J, leaving 19 bases between them. The CDR3 consists of 16 residues. This sample was included in a study of blood T cells in healthy people across ages. It was with a sample-barcoded 5' primer and a J-beta primer mix that a second PCR of roughly 7 to 12 cycles was run. Via MiXCR, TCRdb re-called the 5' RACE reads, giving one row per CDR3 protein. Of 1,100,000 or so distinct CDR3 sequences in the sample, 40% to 50% were seen once. The rearrangement links TRBV12-3 or TRBV12-4 to TRBJ2-3; TRBD2 might be the D (7 bases). Input material: blood. The clonotype originates from a woman aged 60 to 75 in good health. CDR3 sequence reads: CASSRRGGGMSDTQYF. The CDR3 DNA reads TGTGCCAGCAGTCGGCGGGGAGGGGGAATGTCAGATACGCAGTATTTT.